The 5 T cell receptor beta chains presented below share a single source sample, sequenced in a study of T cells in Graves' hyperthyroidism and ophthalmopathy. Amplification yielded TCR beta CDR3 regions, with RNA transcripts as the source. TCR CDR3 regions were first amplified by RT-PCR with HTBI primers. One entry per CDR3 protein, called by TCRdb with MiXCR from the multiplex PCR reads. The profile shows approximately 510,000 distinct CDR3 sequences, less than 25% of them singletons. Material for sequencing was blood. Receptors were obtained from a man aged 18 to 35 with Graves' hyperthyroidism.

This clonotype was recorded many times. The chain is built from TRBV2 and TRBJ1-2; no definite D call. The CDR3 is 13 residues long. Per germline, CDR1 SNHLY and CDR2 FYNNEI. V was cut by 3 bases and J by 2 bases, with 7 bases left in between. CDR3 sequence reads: CASSEERNYGYTF. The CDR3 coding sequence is TGTGCCAGCAGTGAGGAGCGCAACTATGGCTACACCTTC.

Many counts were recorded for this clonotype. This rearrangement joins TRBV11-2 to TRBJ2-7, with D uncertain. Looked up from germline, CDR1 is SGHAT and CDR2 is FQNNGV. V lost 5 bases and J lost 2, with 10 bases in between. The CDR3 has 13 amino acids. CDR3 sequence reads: CASSPPYTYEQYF. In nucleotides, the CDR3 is TGTGCCAGCAGCCCCCCCTACACCTACGAGCAGTACTTC. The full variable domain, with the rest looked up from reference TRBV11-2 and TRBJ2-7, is EAGVAQSPRYKIIEKRQSVAFWCNPISGHATLYWYQQILGQGPKLLIQFQNNGVVDDSQLPKDRFSAERLKGVDSTLKIQPAKLEDSAVYLCASSPPYTYEQYFGPGTRLTVT.

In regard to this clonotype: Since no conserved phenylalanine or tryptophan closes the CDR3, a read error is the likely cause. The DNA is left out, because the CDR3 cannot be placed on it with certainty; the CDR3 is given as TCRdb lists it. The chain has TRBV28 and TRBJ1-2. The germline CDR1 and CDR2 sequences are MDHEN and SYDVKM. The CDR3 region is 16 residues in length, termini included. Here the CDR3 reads CASVSVGSVSSYGYTV.

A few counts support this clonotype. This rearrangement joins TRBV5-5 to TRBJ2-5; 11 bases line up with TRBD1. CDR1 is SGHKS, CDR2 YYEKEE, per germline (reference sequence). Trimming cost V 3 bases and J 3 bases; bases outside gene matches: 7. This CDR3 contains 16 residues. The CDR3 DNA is TGTGCCAGCAGCTCGGCGCCGGGACAGGGGGAAGAGACCCAGTACTTC. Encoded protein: CASSSAPGQGEETQYF.

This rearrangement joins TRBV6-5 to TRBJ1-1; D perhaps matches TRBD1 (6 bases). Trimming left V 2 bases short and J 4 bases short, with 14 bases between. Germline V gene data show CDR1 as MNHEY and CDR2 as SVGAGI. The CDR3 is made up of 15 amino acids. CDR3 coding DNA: TGTGCCAGCAGTTACCCACAAGGACAGACCACTGAAGCTTTCTTT. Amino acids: CASSYPQGQTTEAFF.